This entry lists 3 T cell receptor beta chains sequenced from one sample in a study of Ad26.COV2.S vaccination and SARS-CoV-2 variants. The assay was immunoSEQ multiplex PCR, and TCRdb's table has in-frame clones only and misses some. The data hold around 500,000 clones, with about 88% observed a single time. This sample's treatment: about 20 received Ad26.COV2.S at low or high dose, single or two shots; several received placebo; per-sample allocation not given. Day 63 following the first vaccine or placebo injection was when the samples were taken. The source was peripheral blood, collected in a trial of Ad26.COV2.S vaccine versus placebo. The source of these receptors is a person aged 18-60 years who received the Ad26.COV2.S COVID-19 vaccine or a placebo.

The J gene is TRBJ1-2, the V gene TRBV21-1; the table names TRBD1, a call not compared with the DNA. TRBV21-1 is reported as a pseudogene. This CDR3 spans 16 amino acids. The CDR3 protein is CASSLHRDRLNYGYTF. DNA of the CDR3: TGTGCCAGCAGCCTACACCGGGACAGGCTTAACTATGGCTACACCTTC.

This chain links TRBV6-5 with TRBJ1-2, with D perhaps matching TRBD1 (6 bases). The V gene's germline CDR1 is MNHEY and CDR2 SVGAGI. The CDR3 is made up of 16 amino acids. V was shortened by 0 bases and J by 1 base, with 12 bases between the two germline ends. The CDR3 sequence is CASSYSGGRGNYGYTF. The CDR3 DNA sequence: TGTGCCAGCAGTTACTCGGGCGGCAGGGGTAACTATGGCTACACCTTC.

The chain joins TRBV4-2 to TRBJ1-1; TRBD1 matches 9 bases. V was clipped by 4 bases and J by 4 bases; unmatched bases: 1. Per germline, CDR1 LGHNA and CDR2 YNFKEQ. This CDR3 spans 13 amino acids. The CDR3 loop reads CASSRQGGTEAFF. CDR3 bases: TGTGCCAGCAGCCGACAGGGGGGCACTGAAGCTTTCTTT.